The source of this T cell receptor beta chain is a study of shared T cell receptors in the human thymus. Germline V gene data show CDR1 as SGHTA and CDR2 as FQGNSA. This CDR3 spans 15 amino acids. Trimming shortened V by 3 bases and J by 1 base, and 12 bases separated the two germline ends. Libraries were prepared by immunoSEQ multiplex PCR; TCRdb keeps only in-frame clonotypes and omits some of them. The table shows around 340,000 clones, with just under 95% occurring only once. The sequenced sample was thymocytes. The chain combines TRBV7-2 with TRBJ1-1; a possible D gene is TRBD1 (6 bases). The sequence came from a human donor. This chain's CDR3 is CASSFRGKENTEAFF. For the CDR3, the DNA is TGTGCCAGCAGCTTTAGGGGGAAGGAGAACACTGAAGCTTTCTTT.